The T cell receptor beta chain described here comes from a study of shared clonotypes between healthy human individuals. This CDR3 has 15 amino acids. CDR1 and CDR2 (germline): MDHEN, SYDVKM. V lost 4 bases, J lost 0 bases, and 10 bases lay in between. Data came from immunoSEQ multiplex PCR; TCRdb stores just in-frame clones and leaves some out. The sample comprises around 99,000 clones, approximately 70% of which are singletons, and approximately 53% rests with the top ten. The CD8 memory fraction combined CD45RO+ cells with TemRA cells (CCR7-negative CD45RA+). Findings and caveats of the study: Rarefaction exposed incomplete sorted-subset sequencing despite large depth. Since donors were few, the genetic and exposure-history diversity represented was limited. Clonotype sharing across donors was expected to vary with sequencing depth.

About this clone itself: Its antigen remains unidentified.

V and J are TRBV28 and TRBJ1-3; D is unclear. The source is a man aged 25 to 45 in good health. Specimen: memory CD8+ T cells sorted from blood. Subset of the sample: CD45RO+ cells pooled with CCR7-negative TemRA cells. The CDR3 DNA follows: TGTGCCAGCAGTTCCCCGACGCTCTCTGGAAACACCATATATTTT. Its translation is CASSSPTLSGNTIYF.